This T cell receptor beta chain came from a study of T cells expressing NK-cell markers. For the study at large: It was sorted CD3+CD56-NKG2C+, CD3+CD56+NKG2C- and CD3+CD56+NKG2C+ T cells that provided the TCR beta repertoires. Study-wide points: Evidence did not settle whether expanded NKG2C+ T cell clones targeted HCMV. In 6 or 7 donors, dominant NKG2C+ clonotypes were roughly 1.0-8% of CD8+ T cells. The leading position in the CD3+CD56-NKG2C+ fraction of a handful of donors also went to these clonotypes.

TCRdb re-called the 5' RACE reads and catalogs CDR3 proteins one per entry, DNA excluded. The sample yields around 550,000 distinct CDR3 sequences, of which the top ten take up approximately 3.6%. Germline CDR1 and CDR2: SQVTM and ANQGSEA. This CDR3 is built from 16 residues. As regards this clonotype: The antigen remains undetermined.

The clonotype comes from a man aged 18 to 29 in good health. The sequenced sample was blood T cells: a sorted CD56 or NKG2C T cell subset, CD4+ or CD8+ T cells, or bulk PBMC T cells (not recorded which). This chain uses TRBV29-1 with TRBJ2-1; no DNA is available, so the TRBD2 call from TCRdb remains unchecked. CDR3 in amino acids: CSVDGTSAANYNEQFF.